The 20 T cell receptor beta chains reported below all come from one sample, sequenced in a study of tumor and adjacent non-tumor tissue in lung cancer. No cell sorting was done before RNA was extracted from the tissue. TCRbeta libraries were built with three rounds of nested PCR, modified from ARM-PCR. Each CDR3 protein is one row after TCRdb ran MiXCR on the multiplex PCR reads. This sample has approximately 76,000 distinct CDR3 sequences; roughly 75% occur once, and the top ten carry around 12%. The sample consisted of lung tumor tissue. The receptors were sampled from a woman in her 70s with non-small cell lung cancer.

In the case of this clonotype: The germline gene is not matched at one end of the junction; a read error may be the cause. The chain has TRBV6-2 or TRBV6-3 and TRBJ2-1; D gene ambiguous. The CDR3 is 13 residues long. Germline CDR1 is MNHEY and CDR2 is SVGEGT. The CDR3 here is CARSYSRPIEQFF. The CDR3 coding sequence is TGTGCCAGGAGTTACTCGAGACCCATCGAGCAGTTCTTC.

A remark on this clonotype: A much larger clone differs by one base, so this may be a read error. This chain links TRBV11-2 with TRBJ1-1; TRBD1 aligns across 7 bases. This CDR3 contains 12 residues. The germline CDR1 and CDR2 sequences are SGHAT and FQNNGV. The CDR3 DNA reads as TGTGTCAGCAGCCACGGGACAGTTGAAGCTTTCTTT. Protein sequence: CVSSHGTVEAFF.

A note on this clonotype: At one end, the junction sequence differs from germline, possibly due to a read error. This chain uses TRBV6-2 or TRBV6-3 with TRBJ2-5; D perhaps matches TRBD2 (6 bases). CDR1 and CDR2 from the germline V gene are MNHEY and SVGEGT. The CDR3 contains 14 residues. The CDR3 DNA is TGTGCCGGCAGTTACCGCGGGACCGGGGAGACCCAGTACTTC. Protein sequence: CAGSYRGTGETQYF.

Points on this clonotype: A much more abundant neighbour one base away suggests this may be a read error. The chain couples TRBV7-9 to TRBJ2-3; TRBD2 might be the D (6 bases). The V end lost 5 bases, the J end lost 4 bases, and 16 bases lay between the germline ends. The CDR3 sequence is 15 residues long. Germline values: CDR1 SEHNR, CDR2 FQNEAQ (reference sequence). CDR3: CASSPTSIVPDTQYF. In DNA, the CDR3 is TGTGCCAGCAGCCCGACTAGTATTGTACCAGATACGCAGTATTTT.

Note on this clonotype: The junction departs from the called germline gene at one end, perhaps through a read error. The gene calls are TRBV20-1 and TRBJ1-1; TRBD1 matches 9 bases. CDR3 length equals 14 residues. The germline gives CDR1 DFQATT, CDR2 SNEGSKA (reference sequence). CDR3 nucleotide sequence: TGCAGTGCAATATGGACAGGGGTGAACACTGAAGCTATCTTT. Encoded protein: CSAIWTGVNTEAIF.

As to this clonotype: The conserved phenylalanine or tryptophan is not found at the CDR3 terminus, so this likely reflects a read error. It is unclear where the CDR3 begins or ends on the DNA, so no DNA is shown, and the CDR3 is as TCRdb lists it. The genes are TRBV29-1 and TRBJ2-3; the table's D gene call, TRBD1, was not cross checked with the DNA. The CDR3 sequence runs 13 residues, both termini included. Germline values: CDR1 SQVTM, CDR2 ANQGSEA. The CDR3 region is CSVEGGGADTPYI.

Points on this clonotype: A much larger clone lies one base from this, so it may be a read error. V and J are TRBV7-9 and TRBJ2-5; tentatively, D is TRBD1 or TRBD2 (6 bases each). This CDR3 comprises 14 residues. Germline V gives CDR1 SEHNR, CDR2 FQNEAQ (reference sequence). The CDR3 nucleotides are TGTGCCACCAGCTTAGGAGGGGGACAAGAGACCCAGTACTTC. As protein: CATSLGGGQETQYF.

Worth noting for this clonotype: One junction end does not reproduce the germline sequence, and a read error may be involved. The rearrangement uses TRBV5-5 and TRBJ1-6, with TRBD1 as a possible D gene (5 bases). The V gene's germline CDR1 is SGHKS and CDR2 YYEKEE (reference sequence). CDR3 length equals 15 residues. CDR3 nucleotide sequence: TGTGCCAGCAGCTTGGTATTGCAGGGAAGTTCATCCCTCCACTTT. This gives the protein CASSLVLQGSSSLHF. The full variable domain, in which reference TRBV5-5 and TRBJ1-6 provide the parts outside the CDR3, is DAGVTQSPTHLIKTRGQQVTLRCSPISGHKSVSWYQQVLGQGPQFIFQYYEKEERGRGNFPDRFSARQFPNYSSELNVNALLLGDSALYLCASSLVLQGSSSLHFGNGTRLTVT.

Concerning this clonotype: This likely comes from a read error, as the CDR3 has no conserved phenylalanine or tryptophan at its end. CDR3 sequence reads: CASSSRGWDKQFL. The DNA for the CDR3 is TGCGCCAGCAGTTCAAGGGGATGGGATAAGCAGTTCCTC. This chain uses TRBV6-1 with TRBJ2-1; perhaps TRBD1 as D (5 bases). The V gene's germline CDR1 is MNHNS and CDR2 SASEGT. The CDR3 length is 13 residues.

In this sample, this clonotype turned up once. The missing conserved phenylalanine or tryptophan at the end of this CDR3 makes a read error likely. The genes are TRBV5-5 and TRBJ2-1; D remains ambiguous. From germline, CDR1 is SGHKS and CDR2 YYEKEE (reference sequence). Deletions cut 6 bases from V and 6 bases from J, with 22 bases between. This CDR3 spans 16 amino acids. CDR3 region: CASTFKGTVSGNEQFI. In nucleotides, the CDR3 is TGTGCCAGCACCTTTAAGGGCACCGTCTCGGGCAATGAGCAGTTCATC.

This clonotype was seen repeatedly, ten times or more. CDR3 sequence reads: CASSQESLLAGQETQYF. The CDR3 DNA is TGCGCCAGCAGCCAAGAGAGTCTGCTAGCGGGCCAAGAGACCCAGTACTTC. This sequence joins TRBV4-1 and TRBJ2-5; TRBD2 matches 8 bases. The CDR3 has 17 amino acids. Germline V gene data show CDR1 as MGHRA and CDR2 as YSYEKL. V gave up 0 bases and J gave up 1 base; unmatched junction bases: 7.

Regarding this clonotype: One end of the junction does not line up with germline, which may come from a read error. The chain employs TRBV29-1 and TRBJ2-7; D is tentatively TRBD1 or TRBD2 (5 bases each). Germline assignment: CDR1 SQVTM and CDR2 ANQGSEA. This CDR3 has 14 amino acids. The CDR3: CSVRKTTGCYEQYF. CDR3 nucleotides: TGTAGCGTCCGTAAGACCACAGGATGCTACGAGCAGTACTTC.

The gene calls are TRBV12-3 or TRBV12-4 and TRBJ2-6; D call uncertain. The CDR3 runs 15 residues. Trimming took off 9 bases at V and 1 base at J, with 13 bases between the two ends. CDR3 DNA: TGTGCCAGTAGTCCGGGTGGTTCTGGGGCCAACGTCCTGACTTTC. Its translation: CASSPGGSGANVLTF.

As for this clonotype: The junction does not match germline at one end; this may be a read error. The chain has TRBV4-1 and TRBJ2-7; 7 bases line up with TRBD2. Germline V gene sequence: CDR1 MGHRA, CDR2 YSYEKL. The CDR3 covers 18 residues. The CDR3 DNA reads as TGCGCCAGCAGCCAAGATTCAAAGTGGGAGGGCCTCGCCTACGAGCAGTATTTC. It is translated as CASSQDSKWEGLAYEQYF.

Regarding this clonotype: As the CDR3 is not closed by the conserved phenylalanine or tryptophan, this likely results from a read error. The V and J genes are TRBV6-1 and TRBJ2-1, with a tentative D call TRBD2 (6 bases). The CDR3 runs to 14 residues. CDR1 and CDR2 from the germline V gene are MNHNS and SASEGT. The ends were cut back, 6 bases at V and 8 bases at J, with 17 bases in the middle. The CDR3 DNA follows: TGTGCCAGCAGCCCCATTGGAGCGGGTTATGAGCAGTTCTTA. Residues: CASSPIGAGYEQFL.

The rearrangement uses TRBV10-2 and TRBJ2-5, with D perhaps being TRBD1 or TRBD2 (5 bases each). The CDR3 contains 18 residues. The V gene's germline CDR1 is WSHSY and CDR2 SAAADI. Trimming removed 0 bases at V and 5 bases at J, with 22 bases between. The CDR3 nucleotides read TGCGCCAGCAGTGAGTCGATCGTTGAGAGAGGGGCATTGGAGACCCAGTACTTC. Its translation is CASSESIVERGALETQYF.

With respect to this clonotype: The junction departs from the called germline gene at one end, perhaps through a read error. V and J are TRBV28 and TRBJ2-7, with 9 bases aligning to TRBD1. Germline CDR1 reads MDHEN; CDR2 reads SYDVKM. This CDR3 contains 15 residues. Here the CDR3 DNA reads TGTACCAGCAGAGACTATGGGACAGGGTTCTACGAGCAGTACTTC. It specifies CTSRDYGTGFYEQYF.

This clonotype was detected many times. This chain connects TRBV19 to TRBJ2-1; 9 bases are a match to TRBD1. The V and J ends lost 1 base and 2 bases, in that order; junction bases with no gene match: 0. In germline, CDR1 is LNHDA, CDR2 SQIVND (reference sequence). CDR3 length: 15 residues. The CDR3 protein is CASSIGDRAYNEQFF. In DNA, the CDR3 is TGTGCCAGTAGTATAGGGGACAGGGCCTACAATGAGCAGTTCTTC.

As for this clonotype: An end of the junction does not agree with germline; a read error may underlie this. In DNA form, the CDR3 reads TGTGCCACTGGGTCCGAAGGGGACTATGGGTACACCTTC. Its translation: CATGSEGDYGYTF. The chain couples TRBV28 to TRBJ1-2, with D possibly being TRBD1 (5 bases). The germline CDR1 and CDR2 sequences are MDHEN and SYDVKM. The CDR3 covers 13 residues.

This clonotype was counted a single time. The gene calls are TRBV12-3 or TRBV12-4 and TRBJ2-7, with a tentative D call TRBD2 (5 bases). CDR3 length: 13 amino acids. CDR3 in amino acids: CVSSVSPSYEQYF. The CDR3 nucleotides read TGTGTCAGTAGCGTCAGTCCCTCCTACGAGCAGTACTTC.